The rows below give T cell receptor beta chains drawn from one sample of a study of CD8+CD57+ T cells in acquired aplastic anemia. One entry per CDR3 protein, called by TCRdb with MiXCR from the reads. The table records approximately 250,000 distinct CDR3 sequences, about 80% of them present only once. The specimen sequenced was sorted CD4+, CD8+, or CD8+CD57+ T cells (not recorded which) from PBMCs. These receptors were obtained from a human donor with aplastic anemia. The CDR3 runs from the conserved cysteine through the conserved F or W. A D gene is named only where the DNA matches it firmly. Clone size, where shown, is once, few, many, or a class for clones that have expanded.

d_gene	v_gene	j_gene	abundance	CDR3aa	CDR3nt
-	TRBV7-2	TRBJ2-2	once	CASGVGGAGELFF	TGTGCCAGCGGGGTAGGAGGTGCCGGGGAGCTGTTTTTT
-	TRBV9	TRBJ2-1	-	CASSFRSDGQYVEQFF	TGTGCCAGCAGCTTTCGGTCAGATGGGCAGTATGTTGAGCAGTTCTTC
-	TRBV7-9	TRBJ1-4	-	CASSLGTEPNEKLFF	TGTGCCAGCAGCTTAGGGACTGAACCCAACGAAAAACTGTTTTTT
-	TRBV9	TRBJ2-3	-	CASSVAQSPTAKHF	TGTGCCAGCAGCGTAGCTCAGTCACCCACAGCTAAGCATTTT
TRBD2	TRBV10-3	TRBJ2-1	-	CAISWTSGNDEQFF	TGTGCCATCAGTTGGACTAGCGGGAACGATGAGCAGTTCTTC
TRBD1	TRBV7-8	TRBJ2-7	-	CASSYWTGISYEQYF	TGTGCCAGCAGCTACTGGACAGGGATCTCCTACGAGCAGTACTTC
-	TRBV5-5	TRBJ2-5	-	CAGQVARGTKETQYF	TGTGCCGGACAGGTAGCCCGGGGGACAAAAGAGACCCAGTACTTC
-	TRBV4-1	TRBJ1-3	many	CASSQEVVGRYSGNTIYF	TGCGCCAGCAGCCAAGAAGTAGTTGGAAGGTACTCTGGAAACACCATATATTTT
TRBD1	TRBV7-2	TRBJ1-5	few	CASSDGTGWNQPQHF	TGTGCCAGCAGCGATGGGACAGGGTGGAATCAGCCCCAGCATTTT
-	TRBV7-2	TRBJ1-2	once	CASSDHRSVESYGYTF	TGTGCCAGCAGCGACCACCGCAGTGTTGAGTCCTATGGTTACACCTTC
-	TRBV13	TRBJ1-2	few	CASSSDTRPIGGYTF	TGTGCCAGCAGCTCAGACACCCGACCCATCGGTGGCTACACCTTC
-	TRBV2	TRBJ2-1	-	CASRQGGGNAQDEEFF	TGTGCCAGCAGGCAGGGGGGCGGAAATGCTCAGGATGAGGAGTTCTTC
-	TRBV2	TRBJ2-7	-	CASSHGTIYEQYF	TGTGCCAGCAGCCATGGGACAATCTACGAGCAGTACTTC
TRBD1	TRBV7-9	TRBJ2-3	-	CAYGVGGQHTDTQYF	TGTGCCTACGGGGTAGGGGGACAGCACACAGATACGCAGTATTTT
TRBD1	TRBV5-1	TRBJ2-1	-	CASSSRDRGGNEQFF	TGTGCCAGCAGCTCACGGGACAGGGGCGGGAATGAGCAGTTCTTC
-	TRBV11-1	TRBJ2-5	-	CANSRDSRQETQYF	TGTGCCAACAGCAGGGACTCCAGACAAGAGACCCAGTACTTC
-	TRBV11-3	TRBJ2-1	-	CASSRQANDNEQFF	TGTGCCAGCTCAAGACAGGCCAACGACAATGAGCAGTTCTTC